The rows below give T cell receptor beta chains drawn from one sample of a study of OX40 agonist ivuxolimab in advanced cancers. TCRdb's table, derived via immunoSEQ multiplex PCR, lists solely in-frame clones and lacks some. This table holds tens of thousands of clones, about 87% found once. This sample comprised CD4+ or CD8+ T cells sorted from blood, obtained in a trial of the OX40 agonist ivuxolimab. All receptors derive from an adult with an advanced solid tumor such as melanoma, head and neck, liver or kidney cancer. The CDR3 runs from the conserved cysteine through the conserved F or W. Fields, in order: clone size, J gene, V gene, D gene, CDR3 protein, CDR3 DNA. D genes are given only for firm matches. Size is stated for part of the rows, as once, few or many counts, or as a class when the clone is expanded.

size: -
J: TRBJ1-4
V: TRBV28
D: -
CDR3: CASSLWGSGTNEKLFF
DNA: TGTGCCAGCAGTTTATGGGGCTCTGGAACTAATGAAAAACTGTTTTTT

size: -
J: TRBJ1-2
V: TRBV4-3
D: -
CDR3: CASSQDYTGSWGGYTF
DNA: TGCGCCAGCAGCCAAGATTATACAGGTAGCTGGGGTGGCTACACCTTC

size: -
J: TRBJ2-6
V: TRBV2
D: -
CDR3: CASRAGIFSGANVLTF
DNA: TGTGCCAGCAGGGCAGGGATCTTCTCTGGGGCCAACGTCCTGACTTTC

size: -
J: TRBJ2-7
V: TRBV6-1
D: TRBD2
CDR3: CASSEPGTSGGADEQYF
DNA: TGTGCCAGCAGTGAGCCCGGGACTAGCGGGGGGGCCGACGAGCAGTACTTC

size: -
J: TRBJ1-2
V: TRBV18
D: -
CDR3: CASSLEINGGYTF
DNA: TGTGCCAGCTCACTCGAGATCAACGGGGGCTACACCTTC

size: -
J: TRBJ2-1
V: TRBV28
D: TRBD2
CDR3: CASSFPGLPLGEQFF
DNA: TGTGCCAGCAGTTTCCCGGGACTACCATTGGGGGAGCAGTTCTTC

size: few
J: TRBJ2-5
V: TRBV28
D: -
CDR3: CASSFLGGETQYF
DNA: TGTGCCAGCAGTTTCTTGGGGGGAGAGACCCAGTACTTC

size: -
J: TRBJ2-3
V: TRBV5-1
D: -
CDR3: CASSVGLGGTDTQYF
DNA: TGCGCCAGCAGCGTGGGACTGGGAGGCACAGATACGCAGTATTTT

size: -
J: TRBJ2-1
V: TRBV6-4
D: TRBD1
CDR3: CASSPDRDHYNEQFF
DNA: TGTGCCAGCAGTCCCGACAGGGACCATTACAATGAGCAGTTCTTC

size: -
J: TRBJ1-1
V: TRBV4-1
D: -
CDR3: CASSQERSYRATEAFF
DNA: TGCGCCAGCAGCCAAGAACGCTCCTACAGGGCGACTGAAGCTTTCTTT

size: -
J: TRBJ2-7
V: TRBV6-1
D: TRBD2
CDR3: CASSQGQVFQRGAAYEQYF
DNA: TGTGCCAGCAGTCAAGGACAGGTCTTCCAGCGGGGGGCAGCCTACGAGCAGTACTTC

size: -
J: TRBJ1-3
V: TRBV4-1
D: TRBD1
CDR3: CASSQERGDRVIGRENTIYF
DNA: TGCGCCAGCAGCCAAGAAAGGGGCGACAGGGTAATTGGTCGAGAAAACACCATATATTTT

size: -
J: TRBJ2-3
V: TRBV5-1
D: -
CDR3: CASSLVRGRESSDTQYF
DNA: TGCGCCAGCAGCTTAGTCAGGGGCAGGGAATCTTCGGATACGCAGTATTTT

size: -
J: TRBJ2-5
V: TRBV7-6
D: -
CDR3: CASSPAAMPETQYF
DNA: TGTGCCAGCAGCCCCGCAGCTATGCCCGAGACCCAGTACTTC

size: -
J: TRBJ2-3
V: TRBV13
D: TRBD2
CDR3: CASSLLADTDTQYF
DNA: TGTGCCAGCAGCCTCCTAGCGGACACAGATACGCAGTATTTT